This TCR beta chain was profiled in a study of identical twins. Notes on the study in general: Modeled out-of-frame TCR alpha sharing in monozygotic twins fell below observed levels. Cord blood beta clonotypes that were abundant carried fewer insertions, and memory repertoires showed no such trend.

The V and J ends lost 4 bases and 5 bases respectively, with 18 bases between them. CDR1 and CDR2 from the germline V gene are MDHEN and SYDVKM. The CDR3 consists of 17 residues. TCRdb re-derived calls from the 5' RACE reads in MiXCR, one entry per CDR3 protein. The sample carries 450,000 to 650,000 distinct CDR3 sequences, nearly 15% recorded once. This clonotype occurred a few times. No antigen is known for it. These sequences were also reported in another study, on yellow fever vaccine responses in identical twins.

This receptor was identified in a woman between 18 and 30 years old in good health. The rearrangement links TRBV28 to TRBJ1-6; the D is unclear. Sequenced sample: CD4+ T cells sorted from blood. DNA of the CDR3: TGTGCCAGCAGTTCCCGGCCCACCTGGTCCCATAATTCACCCCTCCACTTT. Protein product: CASSSRPTWSHNSPLHF.